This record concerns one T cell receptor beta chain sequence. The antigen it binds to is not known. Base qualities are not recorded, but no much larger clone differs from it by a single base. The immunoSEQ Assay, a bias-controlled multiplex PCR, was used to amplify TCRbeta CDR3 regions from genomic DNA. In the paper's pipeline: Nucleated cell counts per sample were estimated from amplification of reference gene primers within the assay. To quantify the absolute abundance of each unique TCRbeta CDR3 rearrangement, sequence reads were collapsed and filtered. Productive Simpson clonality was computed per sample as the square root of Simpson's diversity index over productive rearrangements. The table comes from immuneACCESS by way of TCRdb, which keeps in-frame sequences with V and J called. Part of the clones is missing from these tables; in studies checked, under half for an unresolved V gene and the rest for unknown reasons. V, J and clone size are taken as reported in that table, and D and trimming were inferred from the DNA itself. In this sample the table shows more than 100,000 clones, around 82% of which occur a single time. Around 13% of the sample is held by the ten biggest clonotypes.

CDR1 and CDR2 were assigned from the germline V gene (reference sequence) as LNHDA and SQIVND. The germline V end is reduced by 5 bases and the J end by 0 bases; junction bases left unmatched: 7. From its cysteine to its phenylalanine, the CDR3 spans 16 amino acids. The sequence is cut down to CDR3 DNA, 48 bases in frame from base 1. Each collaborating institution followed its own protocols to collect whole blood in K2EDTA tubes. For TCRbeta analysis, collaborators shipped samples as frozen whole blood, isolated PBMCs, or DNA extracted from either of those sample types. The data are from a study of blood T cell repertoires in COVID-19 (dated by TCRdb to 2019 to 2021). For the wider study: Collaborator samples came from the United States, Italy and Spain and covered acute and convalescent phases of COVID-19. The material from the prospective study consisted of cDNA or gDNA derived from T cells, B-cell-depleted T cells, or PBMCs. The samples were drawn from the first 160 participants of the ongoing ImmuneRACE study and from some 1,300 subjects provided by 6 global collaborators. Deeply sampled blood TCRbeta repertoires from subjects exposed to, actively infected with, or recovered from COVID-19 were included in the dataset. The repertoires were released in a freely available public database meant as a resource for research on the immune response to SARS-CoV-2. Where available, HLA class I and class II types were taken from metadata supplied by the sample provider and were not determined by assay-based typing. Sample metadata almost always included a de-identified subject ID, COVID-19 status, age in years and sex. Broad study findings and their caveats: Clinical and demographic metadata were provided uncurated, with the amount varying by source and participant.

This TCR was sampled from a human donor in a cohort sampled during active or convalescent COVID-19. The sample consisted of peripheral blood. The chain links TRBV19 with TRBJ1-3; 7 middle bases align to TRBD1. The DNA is TGTGCCAGTAGTCAGGGGGGAGAGCACTCTGGAAACACCATATATTTT. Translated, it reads CASSQGGEHSGNTIYF.